The entry below describes one TCR beta chain. Its target antigen remains unknown. No base-level quality is on record; no much larger clone is a single base apart. V sheds 3 bases and J sheds 1 base, leaving 9 bases between their ends. Reading from cysteine to phenylalanine, the CDR3 counts 14 amino acids. The kept DNA is CDR3 alone, 42 bases in frame from the first base. Via the germline V gene (reference sequence), CDR1 is LGHDT and CDR2 YNNKEL. The immunoSEQ Assay, a bias-controlled multiplex PCR, was used to amplify TCRbeta CDR3 regions from genomic DNA. In the paper's pipeline: Nucleated cell counts per sample were estimated from amplification of reference gene primers within the assay. To quantify the absolute abundance of each unique TCRbeta CDR3 rearrangement, sequence reads were collapsed and filtered. For each sample, productive Simpson clonality was calculated as the square root of Simpson's diversity index across productive rearrangements. The source is immuneACCESS, and TCRdb retained only in-frame sequences with V and J called. Part of the clones is not carried over; for the studies checked, unresolved V genes explain less than half of this, and the remainder is unexplained. That table gives V, J and clone size, and the DNA gave D and trimming. In this sample the table shows around 360,000 clones, over 75% of which occur a single time. Approximately 1.9% of the sample is taken by the ten largest.

Enrolling through a virtual design, the prospective study's participants ranged in age from roughly 18 to 90 years and lived across around 25 United States geographic areas. In the prospective study, cohorts were assigned on the basis of participant-reported clinical history obtained from a screening survey and a study questionnaire. Each participant in the prospective study had whole blood, serum and a nasopharyngeal or oropharyngeal swab collected by mobile phlebotomists. Additional blood draws and questionnaires over an approximately two-month period could optionally be provided by prospective study participants. Before DNA extraction, prospective study blood samples were shipped either frozen or at room temperature. This specimen comes from a study of blood T cell repertoires in COVID-19 (dated by TCRdb to about 2020). Study-wide context: Recovered participants in ImmuneRACE Cohort 3 were defined as having two consecutive negative NP/OP PCR tests, clearance from a healthcare professional, or resolution of symptoms. Deeply sampled blood TCRbeta repertoires from subjects exposed to, actively infected with, or recovered from COVID-19 were included in the dataset. The prospective study material was composed of cDNA or gDNA derived from T cells, B-cell-depleted T cells, or PBMCs. Samples came from the ongoing ImmuneRACE study (first 160 participants) plus 1,254 subjects from 6 global collaborators. Sample metadata almost always included a de-identified subject ID, COVID-19 status, age in years and sex. Collaborator samples came from the United States, Italy and Spain and covered acute and convalescent phases of COVID-19. Where available, HLA class I and class II types were obtained from metadata supplied by the sample provider rather than from assay-based typing. The repertoires were released in a freely available public database intended as a resource for research on the immune response to SARS-CoV-2.

Overall results and qualifications from the work: The amount of clinical and demographic metadata varied by source and participant and was provided uncurated.

The sample consisted of PBMCs or T cells enriched from blood (not recorded which). The receptor was derived from a man aged 40-50 years in a cohort exposed to, infected with or recovered from COVID-19 (not recorded which). The rearranged chain carries TRBV3-1 (or the pseudogene TRBV3-2) and TRBJ1-1; D gene: possibly TRBD1, on 5 matching bases. The CDR3: CASSHAGQNTEAFF. The base sequence is TGTGCCAGCAGCCACGCTGGACAGAACACTGAAGCTTTCTTT.